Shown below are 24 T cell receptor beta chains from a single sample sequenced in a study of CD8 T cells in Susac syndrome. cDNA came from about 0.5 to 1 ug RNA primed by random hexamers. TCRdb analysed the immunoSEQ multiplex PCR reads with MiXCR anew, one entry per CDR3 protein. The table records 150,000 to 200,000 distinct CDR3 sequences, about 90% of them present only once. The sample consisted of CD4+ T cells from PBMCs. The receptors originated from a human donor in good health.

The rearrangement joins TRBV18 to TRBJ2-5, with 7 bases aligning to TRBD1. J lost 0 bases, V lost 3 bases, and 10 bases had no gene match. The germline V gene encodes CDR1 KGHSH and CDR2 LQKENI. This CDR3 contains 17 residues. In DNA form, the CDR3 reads TGTGCCAGCTCACCCTCGACAGGGATACGAAACCAAGAGACCCAGTACTTC. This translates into CASSPSTGIRNQETQYF.

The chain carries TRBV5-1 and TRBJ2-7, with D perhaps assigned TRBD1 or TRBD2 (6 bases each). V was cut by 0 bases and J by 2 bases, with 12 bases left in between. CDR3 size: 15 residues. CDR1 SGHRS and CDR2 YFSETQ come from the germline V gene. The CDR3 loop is CASSLARGQAYEQYF. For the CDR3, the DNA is TGCGCCAGCAGCTTGGCGCGGGGACAAGCCTACGAGCAGTACTTC.

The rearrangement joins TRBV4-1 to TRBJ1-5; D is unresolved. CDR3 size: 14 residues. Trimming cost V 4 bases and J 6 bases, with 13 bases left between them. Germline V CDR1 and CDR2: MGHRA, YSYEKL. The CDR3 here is CASSPGRESQPQHF. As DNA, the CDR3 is TGCGCCAGCAGCCCCGGAAGGGAGAGTCAGCCCCAGCATTTT.

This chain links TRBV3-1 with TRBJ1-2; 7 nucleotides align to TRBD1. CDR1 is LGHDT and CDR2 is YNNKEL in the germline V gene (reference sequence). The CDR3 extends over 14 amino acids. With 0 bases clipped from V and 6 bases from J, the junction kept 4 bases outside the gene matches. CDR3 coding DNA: TGTGCCAGCAGCCAAGAAGGGACAGCTAATGGCTACACCTTC. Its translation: CASSQEGTANGYTF.

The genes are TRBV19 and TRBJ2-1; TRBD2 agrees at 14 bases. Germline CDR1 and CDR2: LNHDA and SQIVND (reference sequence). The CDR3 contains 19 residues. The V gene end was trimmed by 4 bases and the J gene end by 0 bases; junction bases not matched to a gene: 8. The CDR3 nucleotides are TGTGCCAGTAGTAAGGCGGGACTAGCGGGGGCTAGCTCCTACAATGAGCAGTTCTTC. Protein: CASSKAGLAGASSYNEQFF.

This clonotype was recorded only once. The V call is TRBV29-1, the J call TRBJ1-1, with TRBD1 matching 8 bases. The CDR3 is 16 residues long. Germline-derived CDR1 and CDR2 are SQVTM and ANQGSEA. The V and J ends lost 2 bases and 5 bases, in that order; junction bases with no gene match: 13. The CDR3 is CSVEQSRGLLWTEAFF. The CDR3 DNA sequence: TGCAGCGTTGAACAGAGCAGGGGGCTTTTGTGGACTGAAGCTTTCTTT.

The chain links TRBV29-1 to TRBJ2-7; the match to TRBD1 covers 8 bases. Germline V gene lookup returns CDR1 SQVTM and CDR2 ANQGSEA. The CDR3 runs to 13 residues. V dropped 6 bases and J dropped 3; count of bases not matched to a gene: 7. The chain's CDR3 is CSVQATGVYEQYF. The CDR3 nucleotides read TGCAGCGTCCAAGCGACAGGGGTCTACGAGCAGTACTTC.

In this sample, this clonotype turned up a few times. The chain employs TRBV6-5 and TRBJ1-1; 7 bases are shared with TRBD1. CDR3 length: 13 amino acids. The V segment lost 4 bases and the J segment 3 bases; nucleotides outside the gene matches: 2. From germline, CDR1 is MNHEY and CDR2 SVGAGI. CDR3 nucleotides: TGTGCCAGCAGTTCCGACAGGGACACTGAAGCTTTCTTT. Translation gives CASSSDRDTEAFF.

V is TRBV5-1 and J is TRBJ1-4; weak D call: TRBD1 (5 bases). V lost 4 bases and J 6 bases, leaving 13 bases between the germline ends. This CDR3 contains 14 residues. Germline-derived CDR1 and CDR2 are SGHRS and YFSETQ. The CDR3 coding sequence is TGCGCCAGCAGCCACCTGGGGGAAGATGAAAAACTGTTTTTT. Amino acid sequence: CASSHLGEDEKLFF.

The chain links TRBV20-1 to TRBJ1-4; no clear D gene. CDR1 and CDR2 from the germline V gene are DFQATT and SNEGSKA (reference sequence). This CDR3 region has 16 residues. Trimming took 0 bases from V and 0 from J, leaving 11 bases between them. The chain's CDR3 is CSARDLEGATNEKLFF. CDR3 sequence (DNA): TGCAGTGCTAGAGATCTGGAAGGTGCAACTAATGAAAAACTGTTTTTT.

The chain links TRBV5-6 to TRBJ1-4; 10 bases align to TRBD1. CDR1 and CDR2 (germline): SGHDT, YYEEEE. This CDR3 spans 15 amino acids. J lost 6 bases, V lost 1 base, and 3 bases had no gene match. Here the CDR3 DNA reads TGTGCCAGCAGCTTGAGAGGGACAGGGGATGAAAAACTGTTTTTT. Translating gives CASSLRGTGDEKLFF. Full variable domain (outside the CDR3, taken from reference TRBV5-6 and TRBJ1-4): DAGVTQSPTHLIKTRGQQVTLRCSPKSGHDTVSWYQQALGQGPQFIFQYYEEEERQRGNFPDRFSGHQFPNYSSELNVNALLLGDSALYLCASSLRGTGDEKLFFGSGTQLSVL.

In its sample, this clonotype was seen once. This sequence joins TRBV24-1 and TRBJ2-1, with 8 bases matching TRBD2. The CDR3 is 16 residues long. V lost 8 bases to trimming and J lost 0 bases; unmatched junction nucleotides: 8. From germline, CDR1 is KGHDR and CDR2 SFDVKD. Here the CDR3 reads CATMGLGPSSYNEQFF. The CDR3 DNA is TGTGCCACCATGGGACTAGGTCCAAGCTCCTACAATGAGCAGTTCTTC.

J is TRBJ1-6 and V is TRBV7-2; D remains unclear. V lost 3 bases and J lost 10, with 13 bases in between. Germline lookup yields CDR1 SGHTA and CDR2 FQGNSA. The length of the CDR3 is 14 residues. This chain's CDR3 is CASSLGQTRSPLHF. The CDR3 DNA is TGTGCCAGCAGCTTGGGCCAGACCCGATCACCCCTCCACTTT.

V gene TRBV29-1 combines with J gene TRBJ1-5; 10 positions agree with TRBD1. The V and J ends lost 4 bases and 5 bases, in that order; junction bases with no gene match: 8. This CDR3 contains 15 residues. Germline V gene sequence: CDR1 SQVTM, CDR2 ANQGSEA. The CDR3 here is CSVATGGSGDQPQHF. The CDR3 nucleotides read TGCAGCGTTGCGACAGGGGGCAGCGGGGATCAGCCCCAGCATTTT. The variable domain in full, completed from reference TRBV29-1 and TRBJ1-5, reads SAVISQKPSRDICQRGTSLTIQCQVDSQVTMMFWYRQQPGQSLTLIATANQGSEATYESGFVIDKFPISRPNLTFSTLTVSNMSPEDSSIYLCSVATGGSGDQPQHFGDGTRLSIL.

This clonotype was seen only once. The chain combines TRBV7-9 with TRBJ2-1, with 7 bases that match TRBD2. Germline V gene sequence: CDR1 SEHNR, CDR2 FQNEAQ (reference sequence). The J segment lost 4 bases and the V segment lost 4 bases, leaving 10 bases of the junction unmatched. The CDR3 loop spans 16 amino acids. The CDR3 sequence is CASSSPRDYPYNEQFF. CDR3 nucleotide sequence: TGTGCCAGCAGCTCGCCCCGGGACTATCCTTACAATGAGCAGTTCTTC.

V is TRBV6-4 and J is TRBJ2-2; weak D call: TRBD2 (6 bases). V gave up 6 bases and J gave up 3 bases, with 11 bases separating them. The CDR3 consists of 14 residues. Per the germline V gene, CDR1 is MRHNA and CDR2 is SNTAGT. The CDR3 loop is CASSVGTDTGELFF. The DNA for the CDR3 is TGTGCCAGCAGCGTCGGGACTGACACCGGGGAGCTGTTTTTT.

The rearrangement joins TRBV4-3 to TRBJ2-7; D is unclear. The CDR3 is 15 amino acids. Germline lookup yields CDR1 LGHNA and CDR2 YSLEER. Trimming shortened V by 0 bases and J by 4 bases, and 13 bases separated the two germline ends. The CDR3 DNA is TGCGCCAGCAGCCAAGATAGGAACGCCGGATACGAGCAGTACTTC. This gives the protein CASSQDRNAGYEQYF.

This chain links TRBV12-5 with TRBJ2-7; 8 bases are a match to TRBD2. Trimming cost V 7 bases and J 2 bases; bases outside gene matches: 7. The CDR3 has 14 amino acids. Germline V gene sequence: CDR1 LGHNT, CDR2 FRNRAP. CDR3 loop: CASARPGGPYEQYF. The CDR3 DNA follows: TGTGCTAGTGCCCGGCCGGGGGGGCCCTACGAGCAGTACTTC.

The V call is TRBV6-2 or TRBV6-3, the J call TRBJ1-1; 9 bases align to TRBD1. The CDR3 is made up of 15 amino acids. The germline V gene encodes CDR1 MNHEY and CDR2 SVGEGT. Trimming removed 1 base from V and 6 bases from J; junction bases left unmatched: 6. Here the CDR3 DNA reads TGTGCCAGCAGTTACTTCTCCTACAGGGGGCCTGAAGCTTTCTTT. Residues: CASSYFSYRGPEAFF.

CDR3 nucleotides: TGTGCCAGCTCCGGACGGGGGAAGGGGGAGCTGTTTTTT. Translated, it gives CASSGRGKGELFF. The chain employs TRBV7-2 and TRBJ2-2, with D maybe TRBD2 (6 bases). Germline loops: CDR1 SGHTA, CDR2 FQGNSA. The V and J ends lost 8 bases and 8 bases respectively, with 15 bases between them. The CDR3 sequence is 13 residues long.

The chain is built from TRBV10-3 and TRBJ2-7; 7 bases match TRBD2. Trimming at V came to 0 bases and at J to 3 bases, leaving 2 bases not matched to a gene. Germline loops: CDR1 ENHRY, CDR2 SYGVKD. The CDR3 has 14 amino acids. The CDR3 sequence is CAISESSGNYEQYF. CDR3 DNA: TGTGCCATCAGTGAGTCGAGCGGGAACTACGAGCAGTACTTC.

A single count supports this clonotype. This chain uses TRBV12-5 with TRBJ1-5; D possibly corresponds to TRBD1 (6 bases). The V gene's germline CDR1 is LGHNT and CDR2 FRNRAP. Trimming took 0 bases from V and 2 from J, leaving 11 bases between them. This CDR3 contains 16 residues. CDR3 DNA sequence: TGTGCTAGTGGTTTGGTGTTAGGGGGAGGCAATCAGCCCCAGCATTTT. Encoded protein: CASGLVLGGGNQPQHF.

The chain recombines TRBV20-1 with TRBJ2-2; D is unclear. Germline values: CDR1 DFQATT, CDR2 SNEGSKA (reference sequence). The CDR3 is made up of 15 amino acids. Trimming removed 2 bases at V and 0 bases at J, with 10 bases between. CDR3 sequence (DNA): TGCAGTGCTAGAAAATGGGAAGCGAACACCGGGGAGCTGTTTTTT. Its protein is CSARKWEANTGELFF.

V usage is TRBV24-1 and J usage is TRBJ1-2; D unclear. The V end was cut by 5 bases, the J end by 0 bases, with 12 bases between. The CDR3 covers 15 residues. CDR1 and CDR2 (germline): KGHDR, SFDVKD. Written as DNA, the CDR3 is TGTGCCACCAGTGGGGCAGGACGTGCTAACTATGGCTACACCTTC. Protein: CATSGAGRANYGYTF.